Listed here are 3 T cell receptor beta chains from one sample, sequenced in a study of regulatory T cells in long-lasting Graves disease. The time point is: newly diagnosed GD, antithyroid drugs for less than 3 months. After RNA was extracted from PBMCs, the TCR library was made from it. Library construction for TCR beta used iRepertoire HTBI primers and Arm-PCR of CDR3 regions. TCRdb used MiXCR to reprocess the multiplex PCR reads, holding one entry per CDR3 protein. The table includes 400,000 to 550,000 distinct CDR3 sequences, about a sixth detected once. Separately, the same data were catalogued under a study of T cells in Graves' hyperthyroidism and ophthalmopathy.

The sequencing used peripheral blood mononuclear cells (PBMCs), collected at new diagnosis, from a patient treated with antithyroid drugs. All receptors derive from a woman under 40 with Graves disease.

This clonotype appeared many times. V is TRBV3-1 and J is TRBJ1-2, with a tentative D call TRBD1 (6 bases). Trimming shortened V by 0 bases and J by 3 bases, and 8 bases separated the two germline ends. Germline loops: CDR1 LGHDT, CDR2 YNNKEL (reference sequence). The CDR3 is 14 amino acids. CDR3 nucleotides: TGTGCCAGCAGCCAAGATACAGGGCACTATGGCTACACCTTC. Translating it yields CASSQDTGHYGYTF.

This clonotype was recorded many times. The V call is TRBV11-2, the J call TRBJ2-7; 7 positions agree with TRBD2. Germline V gene data show CDR1 as SGHAT and CDR2 as FQNNGV. This CDR3 contains 12 residues. V was clipped by 8 bases and J by 7 bases; unmatched bases: 8. CDR3 in amino acids: CASVGGSQEQYF. In DNA form, the CDR3 reads TGTGCCAGCGTGGGCGGGAGTCAGGAGCAGTACTTC.

There are many counts of this clonotype. The chain has TRBV5-5 and TRBJ2-3; 14 bases line up with TRBD2. The germline V gene encodes CDR1 SGHKS and CDR2 YYEKEE (reference sequence). J gave up 7 bases and V 4 bases, and 14 bases lay outside the gene matches. This CDR3 is built from 18 residues. The CDR3 is CASSPPPEGLAGANTQYF. The CDR3 DNA reads TGTGCCAGCAGCCCCCCGCCTGAGGGACTAGCGGGAGCGAATACGCAGTATTTT.